This T cell receptor (beta chain) was found in a study of blood T cell repertoires in COVID-19. The overall study: Donors in the United States, Italy and Spain gave samples during acute or convalescent COVID-19. PBMCs, B-cell-depleted T cells, or T cells were the source of the cDNA or gDNA that made up the material.

Patients from Seattle were sampled longitudinally, starting during active infection. With 4 bases removed from V and 2 bases from J, the gap between germline ends came to 7 bases. The CDR3 length is 13 residues. In germline, CDR1 is MRHNA, CDR2 SNTAGT. Original methodology: Amplifying reference gene primers gave estimates of nucleated cell counts. TCRdb keeps only in-frame clones here, not all; method: immunoSEQ multiplex PCR. The V and J calls and clone size were taken over from that table, and D and trimming were inferred from the DNA. Counted here are around 76,000 clones, around 83% occurring once; the ten biggest clones make up approximately 6.9%.

The sequence was collected from a man aged 30 to 45 with COVID-19, enrolled during active disease. This chain links TRBV6-4 with TRBJ2-3; maybe TRBD2 (6 bases). The specimen was peripheral blood. CDR3 coding DNA: TGTGCCAGCAGTGCGGGAGACACAGATACGCAGTATTTT. This translates into CASSAGDTDTQYF.